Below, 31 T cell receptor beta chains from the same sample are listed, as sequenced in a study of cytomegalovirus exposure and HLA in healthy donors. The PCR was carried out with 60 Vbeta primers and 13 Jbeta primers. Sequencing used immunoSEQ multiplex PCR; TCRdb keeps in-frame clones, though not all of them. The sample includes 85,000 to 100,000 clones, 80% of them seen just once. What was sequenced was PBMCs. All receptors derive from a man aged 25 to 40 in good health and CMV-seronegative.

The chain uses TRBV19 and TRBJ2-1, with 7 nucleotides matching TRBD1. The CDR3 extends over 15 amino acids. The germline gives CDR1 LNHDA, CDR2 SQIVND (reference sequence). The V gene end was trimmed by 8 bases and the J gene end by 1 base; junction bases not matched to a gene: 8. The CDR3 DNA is TGTGCCAGTTCTTATCTGGACAGGTCCTACAATGAGCAGTTCTTC. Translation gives CASSYLDRSYNEQFF.

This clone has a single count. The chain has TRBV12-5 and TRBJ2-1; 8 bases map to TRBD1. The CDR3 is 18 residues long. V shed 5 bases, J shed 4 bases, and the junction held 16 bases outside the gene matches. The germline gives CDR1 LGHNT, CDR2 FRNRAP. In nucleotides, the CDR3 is TGTGCTAGTGGTCCCCAAATCCGGGACAGGACTTCTTACAATGAGCAGTTCTTC. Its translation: CASGPQIRDRTSYNEQFF.

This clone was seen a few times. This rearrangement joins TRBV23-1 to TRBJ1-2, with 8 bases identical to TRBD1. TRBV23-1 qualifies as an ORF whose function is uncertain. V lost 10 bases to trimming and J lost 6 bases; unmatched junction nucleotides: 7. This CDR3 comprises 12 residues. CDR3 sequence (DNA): TGCGCCACCACTGACAGGGGTGATGGCTACACCTTC. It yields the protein CATTDRGDGYTF.

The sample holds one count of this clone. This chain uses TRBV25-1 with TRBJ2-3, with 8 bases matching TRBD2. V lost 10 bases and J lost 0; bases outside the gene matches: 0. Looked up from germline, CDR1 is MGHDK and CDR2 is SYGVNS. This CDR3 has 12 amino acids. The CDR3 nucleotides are TGTGCCACTAGCGGGAGCACAGATACGCAGTATTTT. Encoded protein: CATSGSTDTQYF.

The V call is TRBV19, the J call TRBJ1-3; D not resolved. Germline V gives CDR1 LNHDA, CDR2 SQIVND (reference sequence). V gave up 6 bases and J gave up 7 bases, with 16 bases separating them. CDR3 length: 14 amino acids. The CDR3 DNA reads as TGTGCCAGTAGGTCCCCTCTTGCCGGGAACACCATATATTTT. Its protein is CASRSPLAGNTIYF. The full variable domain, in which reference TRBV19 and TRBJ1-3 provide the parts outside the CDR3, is DGGITQSPKYLFRKEGQNVTLSCEQNLNHDAMYWYRQDPGQGLRLIYYSQIVNDFQKGDIAEGYSVSREKKESFPLTVTSAQKNPTAFYLCASRSPLAGNTIYFGEGSWLTVV.

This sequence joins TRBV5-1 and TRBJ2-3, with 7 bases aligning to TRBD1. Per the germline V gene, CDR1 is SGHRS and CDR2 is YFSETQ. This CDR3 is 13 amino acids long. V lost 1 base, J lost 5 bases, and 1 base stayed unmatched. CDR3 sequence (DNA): TGCGCCAGCAGCTTGACAGGGGAAGATACGCAGTATTTT. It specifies CASSLTGEDTQYF.

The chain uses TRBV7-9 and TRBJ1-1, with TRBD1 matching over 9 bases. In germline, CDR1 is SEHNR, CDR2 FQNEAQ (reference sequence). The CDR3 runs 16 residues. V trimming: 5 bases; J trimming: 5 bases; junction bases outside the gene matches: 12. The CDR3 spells CASSLRQGVVRTEAFF. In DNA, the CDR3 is TGTGCCAGCAGCCTACGACAGGGGGTAGTGCGGACTGAAGCTTTCTTT.

CDR3 loop: CSVEDTAVYGYTF. CDR3 bases: TGCAGCGTTGAAGATACAGCAGTCTATGGCTACACCTTC. This chain uses TRBV29-1 with TRBJ1-2; D uncertain. Trimming shortened V by 0 bases and J by 4 bases, and 9 bases separated the two germline ends. The CDR3 is 13 residues long. Germline CDR1 is SQVTM and CDR2 is ANQGSEA.

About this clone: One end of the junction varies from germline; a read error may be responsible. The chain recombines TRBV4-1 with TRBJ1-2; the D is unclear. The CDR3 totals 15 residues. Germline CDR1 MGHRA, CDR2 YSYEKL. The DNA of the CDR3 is TGCGCCAGCGGCCAAGTACTTCCCGGGAACTATGGCTACACCTTC. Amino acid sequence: CASGQVLPGNYGYTF.

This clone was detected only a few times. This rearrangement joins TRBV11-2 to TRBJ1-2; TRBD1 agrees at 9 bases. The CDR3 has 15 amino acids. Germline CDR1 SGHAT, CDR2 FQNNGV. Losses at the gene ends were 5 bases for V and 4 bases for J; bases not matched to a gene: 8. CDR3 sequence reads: CASSPGTGLSYGYTF. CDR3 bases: TGTGCCAGCAGCCCAGGGACAGGGTTGAGCTATGGCTACACCTTC.

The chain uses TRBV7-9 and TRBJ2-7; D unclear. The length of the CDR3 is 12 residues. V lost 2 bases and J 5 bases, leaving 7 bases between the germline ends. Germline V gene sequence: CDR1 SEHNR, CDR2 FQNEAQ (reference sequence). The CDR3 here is CASSLTDDEQYF. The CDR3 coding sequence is TGTGCCAGCAGCTTAACAGACGACGAGCAGTACTTC.

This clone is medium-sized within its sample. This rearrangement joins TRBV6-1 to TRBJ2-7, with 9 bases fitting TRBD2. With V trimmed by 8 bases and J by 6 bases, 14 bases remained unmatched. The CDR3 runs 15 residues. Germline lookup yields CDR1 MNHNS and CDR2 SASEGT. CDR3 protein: CASAVAAGGPFEQYF. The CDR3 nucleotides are TGTGCCAGCGCGGTAGCCGCGGGAGGGCCGTTCGAGCAGTACTTC.

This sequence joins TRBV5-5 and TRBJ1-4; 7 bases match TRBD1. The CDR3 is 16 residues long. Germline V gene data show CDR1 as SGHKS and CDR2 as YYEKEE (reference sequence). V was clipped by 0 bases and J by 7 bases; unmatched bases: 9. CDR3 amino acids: CASSLVGTGEIEKLFF. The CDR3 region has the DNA TGTGCCAGCAGCTTGGTTGGAACAGGGGAAATTGAAAAACTGTTTTTT.

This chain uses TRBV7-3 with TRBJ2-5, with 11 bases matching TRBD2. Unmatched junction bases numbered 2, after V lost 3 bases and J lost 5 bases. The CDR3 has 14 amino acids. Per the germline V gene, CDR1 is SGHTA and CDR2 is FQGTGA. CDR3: CASSFLAGGETQYF. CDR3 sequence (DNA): TGTGCCAGCAGCTTTCTAGCGGGGGGCGAGACCCAGTACTTC.

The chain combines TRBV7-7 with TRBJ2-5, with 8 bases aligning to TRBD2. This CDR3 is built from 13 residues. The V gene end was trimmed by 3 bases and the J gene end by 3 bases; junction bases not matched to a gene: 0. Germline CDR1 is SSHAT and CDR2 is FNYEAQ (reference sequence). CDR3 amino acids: CASSLGLEETQYF. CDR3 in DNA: TGTGCCAGCAGCTTGGGACTAGAAGAGACCCAGTACTTC.

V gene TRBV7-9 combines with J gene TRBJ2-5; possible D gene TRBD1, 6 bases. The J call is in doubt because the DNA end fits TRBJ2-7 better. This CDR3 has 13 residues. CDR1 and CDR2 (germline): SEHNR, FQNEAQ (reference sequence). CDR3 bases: TGTGCCAGCAGCCCCCGGACAGAAGTCGAGCAGTACTTC. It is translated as CASSPRTEVEQYF.

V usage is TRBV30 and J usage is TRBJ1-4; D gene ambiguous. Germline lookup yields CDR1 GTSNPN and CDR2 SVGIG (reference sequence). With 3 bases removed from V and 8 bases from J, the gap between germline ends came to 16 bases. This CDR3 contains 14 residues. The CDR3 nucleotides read TGTGCCTGGAGCGAAGGCGGCCTGGAGGAAAAACTGTTTTTT. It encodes CAWSEGGLEEKLFF.

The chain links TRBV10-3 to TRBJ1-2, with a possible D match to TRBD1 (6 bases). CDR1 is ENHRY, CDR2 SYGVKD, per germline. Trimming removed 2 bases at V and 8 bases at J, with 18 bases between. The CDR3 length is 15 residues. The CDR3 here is CAISEVGGPMRGYTF. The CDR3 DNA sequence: TGTGCCATCAGTGAGGTTGGGGGCCCAATGAGGGGCTACACCTTC.

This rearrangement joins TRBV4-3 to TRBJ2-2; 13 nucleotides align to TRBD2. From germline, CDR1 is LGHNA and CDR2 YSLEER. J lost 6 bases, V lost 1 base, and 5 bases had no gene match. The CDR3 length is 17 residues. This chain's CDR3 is CASSQGALAGGAGELFF. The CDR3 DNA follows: TGCGCCAGCAGCCAAGGAGCACTAGCGGGGGGGGCCGGGGAGCTGTTTTTT.

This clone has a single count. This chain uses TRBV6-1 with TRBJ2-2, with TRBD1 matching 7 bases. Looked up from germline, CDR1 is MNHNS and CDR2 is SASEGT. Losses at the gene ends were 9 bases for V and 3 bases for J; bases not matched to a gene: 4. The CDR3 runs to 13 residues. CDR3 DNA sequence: TGTGCCAGTAGGACAGGATACACCGGGGAGCTGTTTTTT. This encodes CASRTGYTGELFF.

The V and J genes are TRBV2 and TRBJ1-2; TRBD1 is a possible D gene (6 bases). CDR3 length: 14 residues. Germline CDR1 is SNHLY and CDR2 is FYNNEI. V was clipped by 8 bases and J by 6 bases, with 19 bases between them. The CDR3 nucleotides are TGTGCCAGCCAACTTCACCAGGGGTCGGATGGCTACACCTTC. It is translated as CASQLHQGSDGYTF. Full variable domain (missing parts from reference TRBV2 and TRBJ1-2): EPEVTQTPSHQVTQMGQEVILRCVPISNHLYFYWYRQILGQKVEFLVSFYNNEISEKSEIFDDQFSVERPDGSNFTLKIRSTKLEDSAMYFCASQLHQGSDGYTFGSGTRLTVV.

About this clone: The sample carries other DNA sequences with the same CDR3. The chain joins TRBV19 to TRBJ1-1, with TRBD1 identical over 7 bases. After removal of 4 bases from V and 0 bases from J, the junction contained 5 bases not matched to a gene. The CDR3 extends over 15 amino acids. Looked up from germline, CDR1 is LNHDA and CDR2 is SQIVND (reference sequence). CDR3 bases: TGTGCCAGTAGTACAAGGACAGGTTTGAACACTGAAGCTTTCTTT. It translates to CASSTRTGLNTEAFF. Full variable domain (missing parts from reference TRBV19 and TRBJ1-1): DGGITQSPKYLFRKEGQNVTLSCEQNLNHDAMYWYRQDPGQGLRLIYYSQIVNDFQKGDIAEGYSVSREKKESFPLTVTSAQKNPTAFYLCASSTRTGLNTEAFFGQGTRLTVV.

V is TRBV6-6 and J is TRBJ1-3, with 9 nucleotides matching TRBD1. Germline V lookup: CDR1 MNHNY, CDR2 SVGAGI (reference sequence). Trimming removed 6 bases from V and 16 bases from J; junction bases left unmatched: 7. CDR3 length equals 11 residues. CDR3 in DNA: TGTGCCAGCAGCCCAGGGGACAGGGTTTATTTT. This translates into CASSPGDRVYF.

CDR3 protein: CASSLVGEQYF. The CDR3 DNA reads as TGCGCCAGCAGCTTGGTGGGCGAGCAGTACTTC. The chain carries TRBV5-1 and TRBJ2-5, with unresolved D. The J call may be in error: the DNA end matches TRBJ2-7 better. This CDR3 is 11 amino acids long. Germline-derived CDR1 and CDR2 are SGHRS and YFSETQ.

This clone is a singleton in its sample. CDR3 protein: CASATWAGINEQFF. For the CDR3, the DNA is TGTGCCAGCGCAACCTGGGCAGGTATCAATGAGCAGTTCTTC. The J gene is TRBJ2-1, the V gene TRBV27; no clear D gene. There are 14 residues in the CDR3. In germline, CDR1 is MNHEY, CDR2 SMNVEV (reference sequence). V lost 8 bases and J lost 6, with 17 bases in between.

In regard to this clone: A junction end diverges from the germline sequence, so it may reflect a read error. The CDR3 loop is CASSLGSGGETRYF. For the CDR3, the DNA is TGCGCCAGCAGCTTGGGGTCCGGGGGAGAGACCCGGTACTTC. This sequence joins TRBV5-1 and TRBJ2-5; possibly TRBD2 for D (6 bases). The CDR3 has 14 residues. CDR1 is SGHRS and CDR2 is YFSETQ in the germline V gene.

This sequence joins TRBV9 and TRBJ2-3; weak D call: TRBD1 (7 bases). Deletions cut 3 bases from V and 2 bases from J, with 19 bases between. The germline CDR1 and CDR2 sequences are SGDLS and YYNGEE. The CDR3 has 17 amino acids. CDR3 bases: TGTGCCAGCAGCGCCGACCCGGCGGGACAGACCACAGATACGCAGTATTTT. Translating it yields CASSADPAGQTTDTQYF.

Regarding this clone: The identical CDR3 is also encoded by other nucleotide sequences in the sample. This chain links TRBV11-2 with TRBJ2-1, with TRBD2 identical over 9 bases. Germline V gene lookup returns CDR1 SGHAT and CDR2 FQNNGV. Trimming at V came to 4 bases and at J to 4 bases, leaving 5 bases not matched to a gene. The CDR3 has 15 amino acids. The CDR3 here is CASSSGLASYNEQFF. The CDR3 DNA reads TGTGCCAGCAGCTCCGGACTAGCGAGTTACAATGAGCAGTTCTTC.

In nucleotides, the CDR3 is TGTGCCTGGAATACGAAAAGAGGGACTAGCGGGGGCCCCGGGGAGACCCAGTACTTC. Protein sequence: CAWNTKRGTSGGPGETQYF. The rearrangement links TRBV30 to TRBJ2-5; 14 bases line up with TRBD2. Trimming removed 4 bases from V and 5 bases from J; junction bases left unmatched: 18. From germline, CDR1 is GTSNPN and CDR2 SVGIG (reference sequence). The CDR3 is 19 residues long.

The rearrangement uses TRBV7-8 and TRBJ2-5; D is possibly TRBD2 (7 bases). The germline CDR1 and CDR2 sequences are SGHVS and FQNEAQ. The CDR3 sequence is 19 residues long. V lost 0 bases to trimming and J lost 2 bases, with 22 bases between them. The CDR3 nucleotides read TGTGCCAGCAGCTTAGCGCGTTCTCTTTGGAGGGGGGGACAAGAGACCCAGTACTTC. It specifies CASSLARSLWRGGQETQYF.

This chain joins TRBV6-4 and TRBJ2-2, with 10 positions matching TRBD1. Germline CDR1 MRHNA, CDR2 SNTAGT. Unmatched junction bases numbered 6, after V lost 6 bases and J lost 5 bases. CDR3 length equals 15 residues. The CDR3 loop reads CASRPGQGKTGELFF. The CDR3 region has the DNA TGTGCCAGCAGACCGGGACAGGGGAAAACCGGGGAGCTGTTTTTT.